The 9 T cell receptor beta chains reported below all come from one sample, sequenced in a study of blood T cell repertoires in COVID-19. Assay: immunoSEQ multiplex PCR; the TCRdb copy retains only in-frame clones and omits some. Of around 19,000 clones listed, about 88% are singletons. The sample was peripheral blood. These receptor sequences come from a human donor in a cohort sampled during active COVID-19.

This chain links TRBV7-9 with TRBJ2-3; TRBD2 agrees at 10 bases. Germline V lookup: CDR1 SEHNR, CDR2 FQNEAQ (reference sequence). J gave up 5 bases and V 9 bases, and 5 bases lay outside the gene matches. The CDR3 is 13 amino acids. The CDR3 sequence is CASRLAGVDTQYF. CDR3 sequence (DNA): TGTGCCAGTCGCCTAGCGGGAGTAGATACGCAGTATTTT.

The rearrangement links TRBV18 to TRBJ1-1; 8 bases align to TRBD1. V gave up 4 bases and J gave up 0 bases; unmatched junction bases: 1. Germline-derived CDR1 and CDR2 are KGHSH and LQKENI. The CDR3 has 14 amino acids. CDR3 DNA sequence: TGTGCCAGCTCACGGGACAGGCTGAACACTGAAGCTTTCTTT. It specifies CASSRDRLNTEAFF. Full variable domain (missing parts from reference TRBV18 and TRBJ1-1): NAGVMQNPRHLVRRRGQEARLRCSPMKGHSHVYWYRQLPEEGLKFMVYLQKENIIDESGMPKERFSAEFPKEGPSILRIQQVVRGDSAAYFCASSRDRLNTEAFFGQGTRLTVV.

This chain uses TRBV28 with TRBJ2-2; D gene uncertain. Germline values: CDR1 MDHEN, CDR2 SYDVKM. With 1 base removed from V and 1 base from J, the gap between germline ends came to 7 bases. The CDR3 has 15 residues. The CDR3 coding sequence is TGTGCCAGCAGTTTATTAGCCGGGAACACCGGGGAGCTGTTTTTT. It is translated as CASSLLAGNTGELFF.

The chain joins TRBV12-5 to TRBJ2-1, with TRBD2 identical over 10 bases. The CDR3 totals 16 residues. The trim removed 1 base at V and 7 bases at J, leaving 7 bases unmatched. Germline lookup yields CDR1 LGHNT and CDR2 FRNRAP. CDR3 in amino acids: CASGLGASGRANEQFF. The CDR3 DNA sequence: TGTGCTAGTGGTTTGGGAGCTAGCGGGAGAGCAAATGAGCAGTTCTTC.

The V gene is TRBV5-8, the J gene TRBJ1-2; weak D call: TRBD1 (6 bases). The CDR3 is 14 amino acids. The germline CDR1 and CDR2 sequences are SGHTS and YDEGEE. V gave up 4 bases and J gave up 4 bases, with 14 bases separating them. The CDR3 DNA sequence: TGTGCCAGCAGCCGAGGACAGATCGGCTATGGCTACACCTTC. It is translated as CASSRGQIGYGYTF.

This chain connects TRBV14 to TRBJ2-5, with D maybe TRBD2 (6 bases). The CDR3 covers 12 residues. Germline assignment: CDR1 SGHDN and CDR2 FVKESK. Trimming pared 8 bases from V and 4 bases from J, leaving 11 bases between. This chain's CDR3 is CASPLGGETQYF. CDR3 sequence (DNA): TGTGCCAGCCCCCTCGGGGGAGAGACCCAGTACTTC.

The CDR3 sequence is CASSIQGSSNQPQHF. The CDR3 bases are TGTGCCAGTAGTATACAGGGCTCCAGCAATCAGCCCCAGCATTTT. The V call is TRBV19, the J call TRBJ1-5, with D possibly matching TRBD1 (5 bases). This CDR3 has 15 residues. V was trimmed by 2 bases and J by 1 base, leaving 9 bases between them. Germline-derived CDR1 and CDR2 are LNHDA and SQIVND (reference sequence).

V usage is TRBV5-4 and J usage is TRBJ1-5; D may be TRBD1 (5 bases). This CDR3 is built from 16 residues. CDR1 is SGHNT, CDR2 YYREEE, per germline (reference sequence). V lost 1 base and J 4 bases, leaving 15 bases between the germline ends. CDR3 in amino acids: CASSLWGEDRNQPQHF. CDR3 DNA: TGTGCCAGCAGCTTGTGGGGGGAGGACCGTAATCAGCCCCAGCATTTT.

The J gene is TRBJ1-5, the V gene TRBV30, with TRBD1 as a possible D gene (6 bases). The germline V gene encodes CDR1 GTSNPN and CDR2 SVGIG (reference sequence). V lost 0 bases, J lost 2 bases, and 14 bases lay in between. The CDR3 has 16 amino acids. The CDR3 coding sequence is TGTGCCTGGAGTGTACGGTCTAAGGGGGGCAATCAGCCCCAGCATTTT. It translates to CAWSVRSKGGNQPQHF.